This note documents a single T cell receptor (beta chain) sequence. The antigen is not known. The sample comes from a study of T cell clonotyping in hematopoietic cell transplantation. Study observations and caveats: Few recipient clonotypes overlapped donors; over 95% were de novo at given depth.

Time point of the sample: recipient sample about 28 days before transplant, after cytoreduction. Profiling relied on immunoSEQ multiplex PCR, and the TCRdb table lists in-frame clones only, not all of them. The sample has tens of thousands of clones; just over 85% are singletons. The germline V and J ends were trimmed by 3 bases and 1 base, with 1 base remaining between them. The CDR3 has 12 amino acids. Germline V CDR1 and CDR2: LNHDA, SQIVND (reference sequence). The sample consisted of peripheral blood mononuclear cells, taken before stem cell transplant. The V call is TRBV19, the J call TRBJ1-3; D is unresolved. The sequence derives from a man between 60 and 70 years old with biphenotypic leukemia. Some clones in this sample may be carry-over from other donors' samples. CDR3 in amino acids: CASSMSGNTIYF. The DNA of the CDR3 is TGTGCCAGTAGTATGTCTGGAAACACCATATATTTT. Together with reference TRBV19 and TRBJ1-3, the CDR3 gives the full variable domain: DGGITQSPKYLFRKEGQNVTLSCEQNLNHDAMYWYRQDPGQGLRLIYYSQIVNDFQKGDIAEGYSVSREKKESFPLTVTSAQKNPTAFYLCASSMSGNTIYFGEGSWLTVV.